Detailed here is one T cell receptor beta chain. The data originate from a study of blood T cell repertoires in COVID-19. V was clipped by 1 base and J by 5 bases, with 12 bases between them. The CDR3 is 14 amino acids. Germline CDR1 reads SEHNR; CDR2 reads FQNEAQ (reference sequence). In the study's own analysis: Nucleated cell counts were estimated from reference gene primer amplification. TCRdb's table, derived via immunoSEQ multiplex PCR, lists solely in-frame clones and lacks some. That table supplies the V and J calls and clone size; D and trimming were determined from the DNA. Seen here are about 130,000 clones, around nine tenths observed once, and the top ten hold approximately 1.2%.

The TCR comes from a woman over 75 with acute or convalescent COVID-19. The rearrangement uses TRBV7-9 and TRBJ2-7; perhaps TRBD1 as D (6 bases). The specimen sequenced was peripheral blood. DNA for the CDR3: TGTGCCAGCAGCTTAGATGCAGGGGCGGACGAGCAGTACTTC. Translating it yields CASSLDAGADEQYF.